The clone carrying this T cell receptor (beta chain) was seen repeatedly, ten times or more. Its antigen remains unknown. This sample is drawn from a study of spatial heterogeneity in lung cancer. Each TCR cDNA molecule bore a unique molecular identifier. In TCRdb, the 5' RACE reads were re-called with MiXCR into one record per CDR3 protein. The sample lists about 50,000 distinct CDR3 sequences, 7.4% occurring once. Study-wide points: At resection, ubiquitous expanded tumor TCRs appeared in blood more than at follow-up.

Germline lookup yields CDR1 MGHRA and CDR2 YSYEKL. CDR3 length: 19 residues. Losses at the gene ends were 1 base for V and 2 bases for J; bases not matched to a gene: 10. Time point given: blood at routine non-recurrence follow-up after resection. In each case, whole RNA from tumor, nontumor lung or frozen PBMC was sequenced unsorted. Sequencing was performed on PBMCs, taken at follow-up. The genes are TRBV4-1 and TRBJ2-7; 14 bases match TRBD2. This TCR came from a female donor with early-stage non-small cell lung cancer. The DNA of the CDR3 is TGCGCCAGCAGCCAAGCAATGACTAGCGGGGGGGCCACCCCCTACGAGCAGTACTTC. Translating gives CASSQAMTSGGATPYEQYF.